This T cell receptor beta chain was recorded in a study of T cell responses to AZD1222 COVID-19 vaccine. The study's findings and limits: Reports say nearly half of spike-specific TCRs go after unmutated variant regions.

The method was immunoSEQ multiplex PCR; TCRdb's version includes in-frame clones alone and lacks a portion of them. In the table there are 90,000 to 120,000 clones, about nine tenths of which are singletons. The CDR3 spans 14 residues. The germline V and J ends were trimmed by 4 bases and 1 base, with 8 bases remaining between them. In germline, CDR1 is PRHDT, CDR2 FYEKMQ (reference sequence). Points on this clone: Its antigen is still unknown.

The source was peripheral blood, collected on day 0 of AZD1222 vaccination. V and J are TRBV13 and TRBJ1-5; no clear D gene. The source is an adult in good health. The CDR3 DNA reads TGTGCCAGCAGCTACAGAGTGAGCAATCAGCCCCAGCATTTT. Translated: CASSYRVSNQPQHF.